This TCR beta chain was found in a study of human T cells and chemical hapten exposure. At the level of the study: Investigators sensitized 2 cm by 2 cm of upper inner arm skin with 2% DPC.

About this clonotype: Its antigen is as yet unknown.

Indicated time point: pre-sensitization, week 0. Treatment meaning: therapeutic diphenylcyclopropenone sensitization with weekly scalp DPC. The study enrolled 18 to 70-year-old alopecia patients suitable for DPC. Study-wide results and caveats: Expanded TCRs grouped into significantly more large CDR3 similarity clusters than controls produced.

TCRdb fed the RACE reads into MiXCR, producing one record per CDR3 protein. In the table there are about 98,000 distinct CDR3 sequences, about 10% of which are singletons. This CDR3 has 13 amino acids. V gave up 6 bases and J gave up 5 bases, with 16 bases separating them. Germline CDR1 reads DFQATT; CDR2 reads SNEGSKA (reference sequence). The TCR was taken from a woman aged 55-70 years with alopecia areata. Some clones in this sample may be carry-over from other donors' samples. Here the sequenced sample was whole blood, taken in connection with sensitization to the hapten diphenylcyclopropenone (DPC). The V call is TRBV20-1, the J call TRBJ2-5, with D possibly matching TRBD2 (7 bases). CDR3 residues: CSAGRGGQETQYF. The DNA of the CDR3 is TGCAGTGCGGGAAGGGGGGGCCAGGAGACCCAGTACTTC.